The 13 T cell receptor beta chains below come from one sample, sequenced in a study of T-cell memory formation after mild COVID-19. TCRdb called the 5' RACE reads again in MiXCR, with one record for every CDR3 protein. The profile shows a few hundred thousand distinct CDR3 sequences, roughly 25% of them singletons. The sequencing sample was made of PBMCs or a T cell subset sorted from them (not recorded which). The receptors come from an adult woman who had mild COVID-19 (a few samples of this study predate the infection). Cell type and time point are not known.

There are many counts of this clonotype. The rearrangement uses TRBV11-2 and TRBJ1-6; 7 bases map to TRBD1. The CDR3 loop spans 15 amino acids. V lost 1 base to trimming and J lost 7 bases; unmatched junction nucleotides: 4. Germline V gene sequence: CDR1 SGHAT, CDR2 FQNNGV. DNA of the CDR3: TGTGCCAGCAGCTTAGGGGCAGGGGGGAATTCACCCCTCCACTTT. Translating gives CASSLGAGGNSPLHF.

This chain joins TRBV11-2 and TRBJ1-1; TRBD1 agrees at 8 bases. Germline-derived CDR1 and CDR2 are SGHAT and FQNNGV. Unmatched junction bases numbered 7, after V lost 0 bases and J lost 4 bases. The CDR3 is 16 amino acids. In nucleotides, the CDR3 is TGTGCCAGCAGCTTAGATGGGACAGGTGGAGTCACTGAAGCTTTCTTT. Protein sequence: CASSLDGTGGVTEAFF.

V gene TRBV6-1 combines with J gene TRBJ1-1; maybe TRBD1 (6 bases). The CDR3 runs 15 residues. The V gene lost 3 bases and the J gene lost 5 bases, with 16 bases spanning the gap. Germline CDR1 MNHNS, CDR2 SASEGT. The CDR3 nucleotides read TGTGCCAGCAGTGACACAGGGAAGCGGTTGACTGAAGCTTTCTTT. This translates into CASSDTGKRLTEAFF.

The rearrangement uses TRBV7-3 and TRBJ2-5; no clear D. Deletions cut 4 bases from V and 2 bases from J, with 8 bases between. This CDR3 has 13 amino acids. Germline V gene sequence: CDR1 SGHTA, CDR2 FQGTGA. The CDR3 here is CASSSIGQETQYF. In DNA form, the CDR3 reads TGTGCCAGCAGCTCAATAGGTCAAGAGACCCAGTACTTC.

This clonotype has more than one count but fewer than ten. The chain couples TRBV4-2 to TRBJ2-2; TRBD1 matches 7 bases. Germline V gene sequence: CDR1 LGHNA, CDR2 YNFKEQ. This CDR3 is built from 16 residues. The V and J ends lost 4 bases and 1 base, in that order; junction bases with no gene match: 6. The CDR3 loop is CASSPEGQVNTGELFF. CDR3 bases: TGTGCCAGCAGCCCGGAAGGACAGGTGAACACCGGGGAGCTGTTTTTT.

The chain combines TRBV7-9 with TRBJ2-1; D possibly uses TRBD1 or TRBD2 (6 bases each). Germline assignment: CDR1 SEHNR and CDR2 FQNEAQ (reference sequence). The V end was cut by 3 bases, the J end by 0 bases, with 15 bases between. The CDR3 is made up of 17 amino acids. This chain's CDR3 is CASSFPLPGASYNEQFF. In DNA form, the CDR3 reads TGTGCCAGCAGCTTCCCTCTACCGGGGGCCTCCTACAATGAGCAGTTCTTC.

CDR3 loop: CASSYPKGARTEAFF. In nucleotides, the CDR3 is TGTGCCAGCAGTTACCCGAAAGGGGCGCGAACTGAAGCTTTCTTT. The chain combines TRBV6-2 or TRBV6-3 with TRBJ1-1, with D maybe TRBD1 (5 bases). V dropped 2 bases and J dropped 5 bases, with 15 bases sitting between them. Germline loops: CDR1 MNHEY, CDR2 SVGEGT. The CDR3 loop spans 15 amino acids.

The sample holds a few counts of this clonotype. The V gene is TRBV7-6, the J gene TRBJ1-5, with a tentative D call TRBD1 (5 bases). V shed 1 base and J shed 6 bases, with 10 bases lying between them. The CDR3 consists of 14 residues. CDR1 is SGHVS and CDR2 is FNYEAQ in the germline V gene. CDR3 sequence reads: CASSLGGAGQPQHF. CDR3 in DNA: TGTGCCAGCAGCTTAGGGGGCGCGGGTCAGCCCCAGCATTTT.

This clonotype was seen only a few times. Relative to the germline gene, one junction end is altered; a read error may explain this. The chain joins TRBV20-1 to TRBJ2-7; D gene unclear. Per the germline V gene, CDR1 is DFQATT and CDR2 is SNEGSKA (reference sequence). This CDR3 contains 12 residues. This CDR3 reads CSARDLGHEQYF. As DNA, the CDR3 is TGCAGTGCTCGAGACCTGGGCCACGAGCAGTACTTC.

In this sample, this clonotype turned up a few times. The rearrangement joins TRBV7-6 to TRBJ1-3; 8 nucleotides align to TRBD1. Germline V CDR1 and CDR2: SGHVS, FNYEAQ. V dropped 1 base and J dropped 0; count of bases not matched to a gene: 2. This CDR3 is built from 16 residues. The DNA for the CDR3 is TGTGCCAGCAGCTTAGGGGACAGGATCTCTGGAAACACCATATATTTT. It encodes CASSLGDRISGNTIYF.

The V call is TRBV5-4, the J call TRBJ2-5; a possible D gene is TRBD1 (6 bases). This CDR3 comprises 15 residues. CDR1 and CDR2 (germline): SGHNT, YYREEE (reference sequence). Trimming pared 0 bases from V and 1 base from J, leaving 10 bases between. The CDR3 bases are TGTGCCAGCAGCTTGGGTCCGACAGGCCAAGAGACCCAGTACTTC. This translates into CASSLGPTGQETQYF.

This chain uses TRBV11-1 with TRBJ2-2; the D is unclear. The CDR3 has 14 amino acids. CDR1 and CDR2 (germline): SGHAT, FQDESV (reference sequence). V dropped 1 base and J dropped 4 bases, with 7 bases sitting between them. CDR3 nucleotides: TGTGCCAGCAGCTTAGGCCACCTCACCGGGGAGCTGTTTTTT. Its protein is CASSLGHLTGELFF. The whole variable domain, filled in from reference TRBV11-1 and TRBJ2-2, reads EAEVAQSPRYKITEKSQAVAFWCDPISGHATLYWYRQILGQGPELLVQFQDESVVDDSQLPKDRFSAERLKGVDSTLKIQPAELGDSAMYLCASSLGHLTGELFFGEGSRLTVL.

Only a few counts were recorded for this clonotype. DNA for the CDR3: TGTGCCAGCAGTCGGACGGTCCTTTCCTATGGCTACACCTTC. Protein product: CASSRTVLSYGYTF. The chain has TRBV12-3 or TRBV12-4 and TRBJ1-2; no clear D. The CDR3 runs 14 residues. Trimming removed 5 bases at V and 4 bases at J, with 14 bases between.